The clone carrying this TCR beta chain has a count of ten or more. Using its own MiXCR run on the 5' RACE reads, TCRdb lists one record per CDR3 protein. The data show fewer than 85,000 distinct CDR3 sequences, with 8.5% to 10% seen just once and about 4.8% held by the top ten. These data originate in a study of early T cells in non-severe SARS-CoV-2 infection. At the level of the study: Sequencing input comprised bulk RNA from unsorted whole blood; chain pairing was not available.

This CDR3 comprises 13 residues. V shed 5 bases and J 6 bases; nucleotides not matched to a gene: 7. Germline V gene data show CDR1 as SGHNT and CDR2 as YYREEE (reference sequence). The rearrangement uses TRBV5-4 and TRBJ1-1; TRBD1 matches 7 bases. The sample consisted of whole blood. The clonotype was recovered from an adult who was a healthcare worker with PCR-confirmed SARS-CoV-2 infection or an uninfected control (not recorded which). The CDR3: CASRPTGAPEAFF. The CDR3 DNA is TGTGCCAGCAGACCCACAGGGGCCCCTGAAGCTTTCTTT.